The clone carrying this TCR beta chain has only one observation. Antigen specificity is unknown. The data belong to a study of radiation and T cells in renal cell carcinoma. This CDR3 is built from 13 residues. V gave up 7 bases and J gave up 4 bases, with 8 bases separating them. Looked up from germline, CDR1 is MNHNY and CDR2 is SVGAGI (reference sequence). Study-wide findings and caveats: Top tumor clonotypes rose in blood 2 weeks post-radiation, then contracted.

Documented time point: blood 4 weeks post-SBRT, at nephrectomy. The treatment here: 15 Gy SBRT to primary tumor, nephrectomy 4 weeks later. Nephrectomy followed 15 Gy stereotactic body radiation by 4 weeks. Blood was sampled at baseline, 2 weeks and 4 weeks after SBRT. The patient's renal cell carcinoma had clear cell pathology. TCRdb's table, derived via immunoSEQ multiplex PCR, lists solely in-frame clones and lacks some. The data contain 150,000 or so clones, 88% of them singletons. The clonotype was recovered from a woman in her forties or fifties with renal cell carcinoma. The sample here was blood, taken from a patient whose treatment included radiotherapy and nephrectomy. V usage is TRBV6-6 and J usage is TRBJ2-6, with unresolved D. CDR3 nucleotides: TGTGCCAGCAACCGAGAGGGGGCCAACGTCCTGACTTTC. Translated: CASNREGANVLTF.